This entry lists 25 T cell receptor beta chains sequenced from one sample in a study of blood T cell repertoires in COVID-19. Sequencing used immunoSEQ multiplex PCR; TCRdb keeps in-frame clones, though not all of them. Here the sample spans more than 200,000 clones, around nine tenths being singletons. Sequencing was carried out using PBMCs or T cells enriched from blood (not recorded which). The receptor set was obtained from a woman between 45 and 65 years old who had recovered from COVID-19.

V and J are TRBV6-2 or TRBV6-3 and TRBJ1-1, with 8 nucleotides matching TRBD1. The CDR3 runs to 15 residues. CDR1 and CDR2 (germline): MNHEY, SVGEGT. Losses at the gene ends were 6 bases for V and 1 base for J; bases not matched to a gene: 7. This CDR3 reads CASSPDRESNTEAFF. CDR3 sequence (DNA): TGTGCCAGCAGCCCGGACAGGGAGTCGAACACTGAAGCTTTCTTT.

The rearrangement joins TRBV6-5 to TRBJ2-5; TRBD2 agrees at 10 bases. The germline gives CDR1 MNHEY, CDR2 SVGAGI. The CDR3 is 15 amino acids. Unmatched junction bases numbered 9, after V lost 9 bases and J lost 2 bases. The CDR3 sequence: CASKLLAGFQETQYF. The DNA of the CDR3 is TGTGCCAGTAAATTACTAGCGGGATTTCAAGAGACCCAGTACTTC.

This sequence joins TRBV7-8 and TRBJ2-1; TRBD1 matches 9 bases. Germline trimming cut 1 base from V and 2 bases from J; bases unmatched to any gene: 3. This CDR3 has 16 amino acids. Looked up from germline, CDR1 is SGHVS and CDR2 is FQNEAQ. The CDR3 loop reads CASSLVRDRAYNEQFF. The CDR3 DNA sequence: TGTGCCAGCAGCTTAGTAAGGGACAGGGCCTACAATGAGCAGTTCTTC.

The chain has TRBV5-4 and TRBJ2-5, with D unclear. This CDR3 has 17 residues. Germline V gene sequence: CDR1 SGHNT, CDR2 YYREEE (reference sequence). The V and J ends lost 4 bases and 4 bases respectively, with 23 bases between them. The CDR3 loop is CASSDSSTPVSRETQYF. DNA for the CDR3: TGTGCCAGCAGCGATTCGTCGACTCCTGTGTCAAGAGAGACCCAGTACTTC.

J is TRBJ1-1 and V is TRBV29-1; D uncertain. Germline V lookup: CDR1 SQVTM, CDR2 ANQGSEA. The CDR3 contains 14 residues. Trimming took off 0 bases at V and 5 bases at J, with 13 bases between the two ends. In DNA, the CDR3 is TGCAGCGTTGAAGAGAACCGGGTAAGGACTGAAGCTTTCTTT. Its protein product is CSVEENRVRTEAFF. The whole variable domain, remainder taken from reference TRBV29-1 and TRBJ1-1, is SAVISQKPSRDICQRGTSLTIQCQVDSQVTMMFWYRQQPGQSLTLIATANQGSEATYESGFVIDKFPISRPNLTFSTLTVSNMSPEDSSIYLCSVEENRVRTEAFFGQGTRLTVV.

This clone appeared once. CDR3 residues: CASSRTPHPNNREQFF. CDR3 coding DNA: TGTGCCAGCAGCCGGACACCGCACCCCAATAATCGCGAGCAGTTCTTC. The gene calls are TRBV7-9 and TRBJ2-1, with a possible D match to TRBD1 (5 bases). Trimming shortened V by 5 bases and J by 10 bases, and 24 bases separated the two germline ends. The CDR3 consists of 16 residues. CDR1 and CDR2 from the germline V gene are SEHNR and FQNEAQ (reference sequence).

This clone was picked up one time. This chain links TRBV19 with TRBJ1-6, with D possibly being TRBD1 (5 bases). In germline, CDR1 is LNHDA, CDR2 SQIVND (reference sequence). This CDR3 contains 13 residues. V shed 3 bases and J shed 11 bases, with 11 bases lying between them. As DNA, the CDR3 is TGTGCCAGTAGTATGGGGGGAATCCCACCCCTCCACTTT. This sequence encodes CASSMGGIPPLHF.

The gene calls are TRBV5-1 and TRBJ2-2; no clear D gene. Trimming removed 4 bases at V and 4 bases at J, with 17 bases between. The length of the CDR3 is 16 residues. Germline CDR1 reads SGHRS; CDR2 reads YFSETQ. Here the CDR3 reads CASSQNPTRGTGELFF. CDR3 in DNA: TGCGCCAGCAGCCAGAATCCCACCCGCGGCACCGGGGAGCTGTTTTTT.

The rearrangement links TRBV5-1 to TRBJ2-1, with TRBD2 matching over 9 bases. Germline CDR1 SGHRS, CDR2 YFSETQ. The CDR3 consists of 15 residues. The V segment lost 4 bases and the J segment 7 bases; nucleotides outside the gene matches: 9. In DNA, the CDR3 is TGCGCCAGCAGCACTGCTTGGCTAGCGGGAAATGAGCAGTTCTTC. Translation: CASSTAWLAGNEQFF.

The gene calls are TRBV7-4 and TRBJ2-1; 9 nucleotides agree with TRBD2. The J segment lost 2 bases and the V segment lost 4 bases, leaving 6 bases of the junction unmatched. The germline CDR1 and CDR2 sequences are SGHVT and SQSDAQ. The CDR3 has 16 amino acids. This CDR3 is CASSSGLAQTYNEQFF. The CDR3 DNA follows: TGTGCCAGCAGCTCAGGACTAGCGCAAACCTACAATGAGCAGTTCTTC.

The chain couples TRBV27 to TRBJ2-7; D not resolved. The length of the CDR3 is 13 residues. Germline loops: CDR1 MNHEY, CDR2 SMNVEV (reference sequence). Trimming stripped 6 bases from V and 1 base from J, with 10 bases between. CDR3 loop: CASRLPGSYEQYF. Written as DNA, the CDR3 is TGTGCCAGCAGACTTCCGGGTTCCTACGAGCAGTACTTC.

This rearrangement joins TRBV29-1 to TRBJ2-7; weak D call: TRBD1 (6 bases). The CDR3 contains 12 residues. Germline values: CDR1 SQVTM, CDR2 ANQGSEA. Trimming removed 7 bases at V and 3 bases at J, with 13 bases between. CDR3 loop: CSARTDIYEQYF. The CDR3 coding sequence is TGCAGCGCCCGGACAGACATCTACGAGCAGTACTTC.

V usage is TRBV24-1 and J usage is TRBJ1-5, with D maybe TRBD1 (6 bases). CDR1 is KGHDR, CDR2 SFDVKD, per germline. V gave up 3 bases and J gave up 1 base, with 9 bases separating them. The CDR3 has 15 amino acids. Here the CDR3 reads CATSDPGVSNQPQHF. The CDR3 DNA reads as TGTGCCACCAGTGATCCAGGGGTAAGCAATCAGCCCCAGCATTTT.

This clone was recorded once. DNA for the CDR3: TGCGCCAGCAGTGAGGACAGAAGTACAGATACGCAGTATTTT. Its protein product is CASSEDRSTDTQYF. The rearrangement uses TRBV10-1 and TRBJ2-3, with a weak D call TRBD1 (5 bases). The V gene's germline CDR1 is WNHNN and CDR2 SYGVQD (reference sequence). Deletions cut 2 bases from V and 3 bases from J, with 9 bases between. The CDR3 is made up of 14 amino acids.

This clone was seen only once. The chain recombines TRBV7-2 with TRBJ2-2; tentative D call: TRBD2 (5 bases). Trimming removed 7 bases at V and 5 bases at J, with 17 bases between. CDR3 size: 15 residues. From germline, CDR1 is SGHTA and CDR2 FQGNSA. CDR3 in amino acids: CASIPGLGLTGELFF. The CDR3 DNA reads TGTGCCAGCATCCCCGGACTGGGGTTAACCGGGGAGCTGTTTTTT.

J is TRBJ1-6 and V is TRBV14; 10 bases line up with TRBD1. The CDR3 loop spans 15 amino acids. The V segment lost 6 bases and the J segment 8 bases; nucleotides outside the gene matches: 7. Germline lookup yields CDR1 SGHDN and CDR2 FVKESK. The CDR3, as DNA: TGTGCCAGCAGGGATACCGGGACAGGGGATTCACCCCTCCACTTT. It specifies CASRDTGTGDSPLHF.

The chain uses TRBV19 and TRBJ1-2; 7 bases map to TRBD1. Per germline, CDR1 LNHDA and CDR2 SQIVND (reference sequence). V lost 5 bases, J lost 6 bases, and 9 bases stayed unmatched. The CDR3 is 14 residues long. In DNA form, the CDR3 reads TGTGCCAGTAGTGCGACAGGGAATTTCGATGGCTACACCTTC. It encodes CASSATGNFDGYTF.

The rearrangement joins TRBV5-5 to TRBJ2-5, with D maybe TRBD2 (6 bases). The germline gives CDR1 SGHKS, CDR2 YYEKEE (reference sequence). The CDR3 loop spans 14 amino acids. Trimming pared 1 base from V and 5 bases from J, leaving 12 bases between. The CDR3 coding sequence is TGTGCCAGCAGCTTGACGGGAGTTCGGGAGACCCAGTACTTC. Translating gives CASSLTGVRETQYF.

The chain has TRBV12-3 or TRBV12-4 and TRBJ1-2; D not certain. Trimming removed 6 bases at V and 2 bases at J, with 10 bases between. This CDR3 contains 13 residues. CDR3 sequence (DNA): TGTGCCAGCAGAACCGGGGTAAACTATGGCTACACCTTC. This sequence encodes CASRTGVNYGYTF.

The chain links TRBV9 to TRBJ2-5, with D tentatively TRBD2 (6 bases). The CDR3 is made up of 12 amino acids. Germline V CDR1 and CDR2: SGDLS, YYNGEE. V was trimmed by 4 bases and J by 5 bases, leaving 9 bases between them. CDR3 nucleotides: TGTGCCAGCAGCCCTCGGGGGGAGACCCAGTACTTC. It is translated as CASSPRGETQYF.

CDR3 residues: CASSPRPRDTNFYGYTF. The DNA for the CDR3 is TGCGCCAGCAGCCCAAGGCCGCGGGATACAAACTTCTATGGCTACACCTTC. The chain uses TRBV4-1 and TRBJ1-2; D gene ambiguous. Germline V gene sequence: CDR1 MGHRA, CDR2 YSYEKL. V lost 4 bases, J lost 4 bases, and 22 bases lay in between. CDR3 length: 17 residues.

CDR3 nucleotide sequence: TGTGCCATCAGTGAAACAGGGGCCTGGGCCTACGAGCAGTACTTC. Amino acids: CAISETGAWAYEQYF. This rearrangement joins TRBV10-3 to TRBJ2-7; 7 bases agree with TRBD1. There are 15 residues in the CDR3. CDR1 is ENHRY and CDR2 is SYGVKD in the germline V gene. The V gene end was trimmed by 3 bases and the J gene end by 2 bases; junction bases not matched to a gene: 7.

The chain couples TRBV5-1 to TRBJ1-4; 8 bases agree with TRBD1. This CDR3 contains 16 residues. J gave up 5 bases and V 0 bases, and 6 bases lay outside the gene matches. CDR1 is SGHRS, CDR2 YFSETQ, per germline. For the CDR3, the DNA is TGCGCCAGCAGCTTGGAGGGGCAGGGGGCGAATGAAAAACTGTTTTTT. Its translation is CASSLEGQGANEKLFF.

This clone appeared once. The V call is TRBV10-3, the J call TRBJ2-7; a possible D gene is TRBD1 (5 bases). V was clipped by 4 bases and J by 5 bases, with 12 bases between them. CDR1 is ENHRY and CDR2 is SYGVKD in the germline V gene. The CDR3 has 13 residues. DNA for the CDR3: TGTGCCATCAGTGGGATATCAGGGAACGAGCAGTACTTC. Protein product: CAISGISGNEQYF.

The V call is TRBV7-2, the J call TRBJ1-3; D gene uncertain. The CDR3 runs to 15 residues. The germline V and J ends were trimmed by 3 bases and 4 bases, with 13 bases remaining between them. Germline-derived CDR1 and CDR2 are SGHTA and FQGNSA. The CDR3 DNA is TGTGCCAGCAGCTTTTCCCACTCGTCGGGAAACACCATATATTTT. It translates to CASSFSHSSGNTIYF. Full variable domain (missing parts from reference TRBV7-2 and TRBJ1-3): GAGVSQSPSNKVTEKGKDVELRCDPISGHTALYWYRQSLGQGLEFLIYFQGNSAPDKSGLPSDRFSAERTGGSVSTLTIQRTQQEDSAVYLCASSFSHSSGNTIYFGEGSWLTVV.